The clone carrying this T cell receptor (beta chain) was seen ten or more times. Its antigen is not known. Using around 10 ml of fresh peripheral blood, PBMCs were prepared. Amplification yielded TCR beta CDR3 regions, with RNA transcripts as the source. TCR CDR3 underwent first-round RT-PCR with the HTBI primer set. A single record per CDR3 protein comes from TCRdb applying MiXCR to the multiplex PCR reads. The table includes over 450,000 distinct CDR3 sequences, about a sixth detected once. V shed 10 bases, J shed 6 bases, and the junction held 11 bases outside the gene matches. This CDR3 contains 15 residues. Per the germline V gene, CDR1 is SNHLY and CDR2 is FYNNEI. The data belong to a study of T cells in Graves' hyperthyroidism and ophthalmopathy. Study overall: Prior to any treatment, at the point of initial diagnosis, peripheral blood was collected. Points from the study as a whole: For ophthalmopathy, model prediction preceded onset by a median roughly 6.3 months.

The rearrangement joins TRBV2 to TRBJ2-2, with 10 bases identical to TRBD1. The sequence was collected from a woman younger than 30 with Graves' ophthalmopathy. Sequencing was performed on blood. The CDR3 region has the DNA TGTGCCACGCGAATGGACAGGGGGGTTGCCGGGGAGCTGTTTTTT. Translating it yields CATRMDRGVAGELFF. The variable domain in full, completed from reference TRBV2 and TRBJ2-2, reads EPEVTQTPSHQVTQMGQEVILRCVPISNHLYFYWYRQILGQKVEFLVSFYNNEISEKSEIFDDQFSVERPDGSNFTLKIRSTKLEDSAMYFCATRMDRGVAGELFFGEGSRLTVL.